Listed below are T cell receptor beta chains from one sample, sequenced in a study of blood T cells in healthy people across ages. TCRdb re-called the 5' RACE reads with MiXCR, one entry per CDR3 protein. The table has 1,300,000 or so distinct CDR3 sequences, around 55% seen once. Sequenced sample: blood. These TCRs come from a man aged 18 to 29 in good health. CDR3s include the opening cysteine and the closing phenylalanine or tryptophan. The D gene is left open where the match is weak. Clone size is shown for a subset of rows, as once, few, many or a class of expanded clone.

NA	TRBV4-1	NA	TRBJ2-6	TGCGCCAGCAGCCAAGGCTCCCATGGGGCCAACGTCCTGACTTTC	CASSQGSHGANVLTF
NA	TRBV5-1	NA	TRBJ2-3	TGCGCCAGCAGCTTCAAAGGGGGTAGCACAGATACGCAGTATTTT	CASSFKGGSTDTQYF
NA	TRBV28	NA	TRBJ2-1	TGTGCCAGCAGTTTAGGGGTGACTAGAGGGCAGTTCTTC	CASSLGVTRGQFF
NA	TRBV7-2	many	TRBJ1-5	TGTGCCAGCAGCTTAGGTTCGGGACGGAACAATCAGCCCCAGCATTTT	CASSLGSGRNNQPQHF
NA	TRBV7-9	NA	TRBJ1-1	TGTGCCAGCAGTTCCCCCACAGCAGGGAACACTGAAGCTTTCTTT	CASSSPTAGNTEAFF
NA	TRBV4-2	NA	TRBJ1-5	TGTGCCAGCAGCCAAGAAAACAGTGATCACCCCCAGCATTTT	CASSQENSDHPQHF
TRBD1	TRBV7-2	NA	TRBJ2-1	TGTGCCAGCAGCTCGAAGGACAGGGGATCCATCTACAATGAGCAGTTCTTC	CASSSKDRGSIYNEQFF
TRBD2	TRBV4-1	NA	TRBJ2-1	TGCGCCAGCAGCCTTGGAGGGCCTTCGGGGGGGGTATACAATGAGCAGTTCTTC	CASSLGGPSGGVYNEQFF
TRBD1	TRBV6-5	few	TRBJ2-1	TGTGCCAGCAGTCCCTCGACAGGGGAGAACCACAATGAGCAGTTCTTC	CASSPSTGENHNEQFF
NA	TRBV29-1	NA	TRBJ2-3	TGCAGCGTTGACAGGCCGATCACAGATACGCAGTATTTT	CSVDRPITDTQYF
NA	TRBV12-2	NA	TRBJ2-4	TGTGCAAGTCGCTTAGCGCCTAAAGACAGGGAAGGGGAGAAAAACATTCAGTACTTC	CASRLAPKDREGEKNIQYF
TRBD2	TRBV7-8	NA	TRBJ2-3	TGTGCCAGCAGCTCAAACCCGAGCGGGGCAAGCACAGATACGCAGTATTTT	CASSSNPSGASTDTQYF
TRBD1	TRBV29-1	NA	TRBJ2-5	TGCGGCGTTGAAGACACCGGGACAGGGGCAGAGACCCAGTACTTC	CGVEDTGTGAETQYF
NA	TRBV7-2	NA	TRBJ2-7	TGTGCCAGCAGCCCGGACCAGGGAAGCTACGAGCAGTACTTC	CASSPDQGSYEQYF
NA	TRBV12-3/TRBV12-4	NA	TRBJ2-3	TGTGCCAGCAGTTTCAGCCGGGAGCCCCTCACAGATACGCAGTATTTT	CASSFSREPLTDTQYF
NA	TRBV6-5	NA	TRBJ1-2	TGTGCCAGCAGTTACGCAGGCCGCTACACCTTC	CASSYAGRYTF
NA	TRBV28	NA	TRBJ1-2	TGTGCCAGCAGTTTATACCTTGAAGGCTACACCTTC	CASSLYLEGYTF
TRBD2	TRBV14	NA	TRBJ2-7	TGTGCCAGCAGCCAAGCGTCGGGGGAGGGTGTTTACGAGCAGTACTTC	CASSQASGEGVYEQYF
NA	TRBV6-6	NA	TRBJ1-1	TGTGCCAGCAGAGGGGTCGGGGGACAAATGAACACTGAAGCTTTCTTT	CASRGVGGQMNTEAFF
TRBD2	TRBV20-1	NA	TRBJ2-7	TGCAGTGCTAGATCTAGAGTAACTAGCGCTCCCGACGAGCAGTACTTC	CSARSRVTSAPDEQYF
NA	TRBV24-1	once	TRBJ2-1	TGTGCCACTGGGGACGGAACCTACAATGAGCAGTTCTTC	CATGDGTYNEQFF
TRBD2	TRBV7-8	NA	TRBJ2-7	TGTGCCAGCAGCTTAAATTGGTATCGGCGGGAGGGCCACAATGAGCAGTACTTC	CASSLNWYRREGHNEQYF
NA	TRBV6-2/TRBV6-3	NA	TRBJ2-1	TGTGCCAGCAGTTCTTCTGTCTCCATCGAGCAGTTCTTC	CASSSSVSIEQFF
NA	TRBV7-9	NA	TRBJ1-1	TGTGCCAGCAGCTCCCCTGTGGGCCGCGGGGCTGAAGCTTTCTTT	CASSSPVGRGAEAFF
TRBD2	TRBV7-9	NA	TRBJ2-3	TGTGCCAGCAGCTTAGCGGAGCGGGGGGTAGCAGATACGCAGTATTTT	CASSLAERGVADTQYF
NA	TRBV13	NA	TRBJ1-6	TGTGCCAGCAGCTCGGGACGGGCAAATTCACCCCTCCACTTT	CASSSGRANSPLHF
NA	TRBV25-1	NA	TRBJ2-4	TGTGCCAGCAGTGAAACGAACAGGGAGGACATTCAGTACTTC	CASSETNREDIQYF
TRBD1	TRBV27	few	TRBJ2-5	TGTGCCAGCAGTCCCACAGGGGGCCCCGGGGAGACCCAGTACTTC	CASSPTGGPGETQYF
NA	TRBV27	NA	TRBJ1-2	TGTGCCAGCAGTTTAGGGGGCGCCTATGGCTACACCTTC	CASSLGGAYGYTF
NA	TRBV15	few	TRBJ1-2	TGTGCCACCAGCAGAGAGGTCCCGCCCTATGGCTACACCTTC	CATSREVPPYGYTF
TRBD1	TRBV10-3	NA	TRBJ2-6	TGTGCCATTTACCCGGGACAGGGTAATCCTGGGGCCAACGTCCTGACTTTC	CAIYPGQGNPGANVLTF
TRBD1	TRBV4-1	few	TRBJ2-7	TGCGCCAGCAGCCATACTGGACAGGGGATGTACGAGCAGTACTTC	CASSHTGQGMYEQYF
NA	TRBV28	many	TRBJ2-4	TGTGCCAGCAGTTCTACCAACATTCAGTACTTC	CASSSTNIQYF
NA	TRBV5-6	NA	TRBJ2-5	TGTGCCAGCAGCTTTGGGGGGGCGCGGGAGACCCAGTACTTC	CASSFGGARETQYF
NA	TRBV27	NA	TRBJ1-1	TGTGCCAGCACCCCGGGTCAGGGAACAAAAGCTTTCTTT	CASTPGQGTKAFF
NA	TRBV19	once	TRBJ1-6	TGTGCCAGTAGTTTGGGCTTTTATAATTCACCCCTCCACTTT	CASSLGFYNSPLHF
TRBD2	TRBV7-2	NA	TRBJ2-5	TGTGCCAGCACCAACACCCTCGCGACTAGCATCGAGACCCAGTACTTC	CASTNTLATSIETQYF
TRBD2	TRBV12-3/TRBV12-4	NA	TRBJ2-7	TGTGCCAGCAGTTTAGAGGGACTAGGGAGATCCTACGAGCAGTACTTC	CASSLEGLGRSYEQYF
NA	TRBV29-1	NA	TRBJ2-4	TGCAGCGTGGACGGGGGAAACATTCAGTACTTC	CSVDGGNIQYF
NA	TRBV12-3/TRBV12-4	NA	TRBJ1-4	TGTGCCAGCAGTTTAATGGCAGGGACGGGTGAAAAACTGTTTTTT	CASSLMAGTGEKLFF
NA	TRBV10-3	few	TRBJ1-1	TGTGCCATTCTAAGGGGCACTGAAGCTTTCTTT	CAILRGTEAFF
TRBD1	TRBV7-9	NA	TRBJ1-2	TGTGCCAGCAGCTCCCGCGGGACAGGGGATGCGATCGGCTACACCTTC	CASSSRGTGDAIGYTF
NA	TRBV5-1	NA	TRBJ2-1	TGCGCCAGCAGCTTGCGAGGGGAAGGATCCGGATACAATGAGCAGTTCTTC	CASSLRGEGSGYNEQFF
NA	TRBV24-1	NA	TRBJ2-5	TGTGCCACCAGTGACTCGGACTACCAAGAGACCCAGTACTTC	CATSDSDYQETQYF
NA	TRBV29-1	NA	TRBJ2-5	TGCAGCGCACGACAGCAAGAGACCCAGTACTTC	CSARQQETQYF
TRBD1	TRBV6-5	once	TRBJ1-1	TGTGCCAGCAGTTACCCCGGGACAGGATCTAAAGCTTTCTTT	CASSYPGTGSKAFF
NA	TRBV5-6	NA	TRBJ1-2	TGTGCCAGCAGCTTGGCAAGTAGTGGCTACACCTTC	CASSLASSGYTF
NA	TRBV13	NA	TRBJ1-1	TGTGCCAGCAGCACAGCAACGGGGAACACTGAAGCTTTCTTT	CASSTATGNTEAFF
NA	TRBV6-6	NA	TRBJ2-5	TGTGCCAGCAATACCCTTGGGAGAGGGGAGACCCAGTACTTC	CASNTLGRGETQYF
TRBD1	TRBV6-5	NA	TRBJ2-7	TGTGCCAGCAGTAACCGTAGGACAGGGGGCTCCTACGAGCAGTACTTC	CASSNRRTGGSYEQYF
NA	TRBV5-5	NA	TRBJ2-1	TGTGCCAGCAGATTCACAGGGAGTGAGCAGTTCTTC	CASRFTGSEQFF
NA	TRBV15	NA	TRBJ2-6	TGTGCCACCAGCCTGGAGGCTTATGGGGCCAACGTCCTGACTTTC	CATSLEAYGANVLTF
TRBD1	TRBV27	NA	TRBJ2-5	TGTGCCAGCAGGGCCGGACAGGGCTACTATGAGCAGTACTTC	CASRAGQGYYEQYF
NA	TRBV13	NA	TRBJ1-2	TGTGCCAGCAGCTTTTCGTTACGGAATGGCTACACCTTC	CASSFSLRNGYTF
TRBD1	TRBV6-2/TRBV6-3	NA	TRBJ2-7	TGTGCCAGCATTAATACAGGGGACAATGAGCAGTACTTC	CASINTGDNEQYF
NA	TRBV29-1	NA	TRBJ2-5	TGCAGCGTTGGCCAGGGGACGGACGAGACCCAGTACTTC	CSVGQGTDETQYF
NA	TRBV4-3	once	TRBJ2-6	TGCGCCAGCAGCCAAGCCCACCACTCTGGGGCCAACGTCCTGACTTTC	CASSQAHHSGANVLTF
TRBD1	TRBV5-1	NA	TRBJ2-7	TGCGCCAGCAGCTGGGACAGCAGGCCCTACGAGCAGTACTTC	CASSWDSRPYEQYF
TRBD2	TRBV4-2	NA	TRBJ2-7	TGTGCCAGCAGCCAAACCGGGACTAGTGGATACGAGCAGTACTTC	CASSQTGTSGYEQYF
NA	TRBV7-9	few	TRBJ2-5	TGTGCCAGCAGCTTAAACGGCGGGAAGGGAGAGACCCAGTACTTC	CASSLNGGKGETQYF